This T cell receptor (beta chain) was found in a study of CD8 T cells in Susac syndrome. The authors carried out high-throughput sequencing of TCR beta. They applied it to CD8+ and CD4+ T cells obtained from blood. Germline assignment: CDR1 DFQATT and CDR2 SNEGSKA (reference sequence). The V and J ends lost 1 base and 0 bases respectively, with 10 bases between them. This CDR3 is 16 amino acids long. The RNA, about 0.45 to 1 ug, was put through reverse transcription using random hexamers. In TCRdb, the immunoSEQ multiplex PCR reads were re-called with MiXCR into one record per CDR3 protein. The sample includes more than 150,000 distinct CDR3 sequences, about 94% of them seen just once.

Sequencing used CD8+ T cells from PBMCs. The V call is TRBV20-1, the J call TRBJ1-6; D ambiguous. This receptor was obtained from a human donor with multiple sclerosis. The CDR3 DNA follows: TGCAGTGCTAGAGGGGCGCTCACCTCCTATAATTCACCCCTCCACTTT. It is translated as CSARGALTSYNSPLHF.